This paragraph reports one T cell receptor (beta chain). Antigen specificity is unknown. The data were taken from a study of cytomegalovirus exposure and HLA in healthy donors. Whole-study findings and limits: When a later analysis was performed, an Asian-associated ancestry cluster reportedly had fewer N-insertions than the roughly 700-donor mean. TCR beta chains numbering more than 150 were designated cytomegalovirus-associated. A later analysis linked 16,951 TCR beta sequences to HLA alleles at 0.05 false discovery rate. When analyzed later, a missense DCLRE1C variant was found to be linked to TCR beta V- and J-gene trimming.

PCR involved 60 Vbeta and 13 Jbeta primers. This table comes from immunoSEQ multiplex PCR, and its TCRdb copy is limited to in-frame clones, with some not included. The data hold about 200,000 clones, with about 80% observed a single time. The TCR was taken from a girl aged 5 to 17 in good health and CMV-seronegative. The sample comprised PBMCs.

DNA for the CDR3: TGTGCCAGCAGCAGACAGGGGTTCCGCACTGAAGCTTTCTTT. It encodes CASSRQGFRTEAFF. V is TRBV7-9 and J is TRBJ1-1; 8 bases fit TRBD1. The CDR3 is made up of 14 amino acids. Germline values: CDR1 SEHNR, CDR2 FQNEAQ (reference sequence). V was pared by 5 bases and J by 4 bases, with 6 bases of the junction left unmatched.